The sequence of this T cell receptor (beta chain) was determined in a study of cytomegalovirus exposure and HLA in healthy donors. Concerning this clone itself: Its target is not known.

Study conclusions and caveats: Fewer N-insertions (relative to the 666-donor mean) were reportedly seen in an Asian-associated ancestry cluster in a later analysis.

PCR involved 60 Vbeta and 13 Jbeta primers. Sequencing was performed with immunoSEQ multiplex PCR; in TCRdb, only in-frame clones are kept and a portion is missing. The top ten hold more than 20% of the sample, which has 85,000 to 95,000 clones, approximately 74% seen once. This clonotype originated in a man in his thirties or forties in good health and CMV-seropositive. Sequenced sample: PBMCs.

The CDR3, as DNA: TGTGCCAGTCGGACAGGGAATCAGCCCCAGCATTTT. Amino acids: CASRTGNQPQHF. This chain connects TRBV6-1 to TRBJ1-5; TRBD1 aligns across 8 bases. This CDR3 region has 12 residues. V gave up 9 bases and J gave up 4 bases; unmatched junction bases: 2. Germline CDR1 reads MNHNS; CDR2 reads SASEGT.